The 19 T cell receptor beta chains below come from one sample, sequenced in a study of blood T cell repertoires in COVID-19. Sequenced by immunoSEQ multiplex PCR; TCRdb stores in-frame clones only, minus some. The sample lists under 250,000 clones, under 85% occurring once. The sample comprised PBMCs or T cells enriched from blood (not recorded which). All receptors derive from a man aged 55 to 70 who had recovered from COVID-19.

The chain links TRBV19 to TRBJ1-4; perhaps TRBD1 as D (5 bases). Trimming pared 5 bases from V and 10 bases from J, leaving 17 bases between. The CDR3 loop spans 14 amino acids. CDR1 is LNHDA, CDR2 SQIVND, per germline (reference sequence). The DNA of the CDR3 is TGTGCCAGTAGTCTCACCGGGCGGGACCGAAAACTGTTTTTT. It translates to CASSLTGRDRKLFF.

Written as DNA, the CDR3 is TGTGCCAGCAGTGACTTTTTCAGGAGGGAGGTTAGCACAGATACGCAGTATTTT. It yields the protein CASSDFFRREVSTDTQYF. V gene TRBV6-4 combines with J gene TRBJ2-3; D is perhaps TRBD2 (6 bases). CDR1 is MRHNA, CDR2 SNTAGT, per germline. The CDR3 contains 18 residues. V lost 1 base to trimming and J lost 0 bases, with 17 bases between them.

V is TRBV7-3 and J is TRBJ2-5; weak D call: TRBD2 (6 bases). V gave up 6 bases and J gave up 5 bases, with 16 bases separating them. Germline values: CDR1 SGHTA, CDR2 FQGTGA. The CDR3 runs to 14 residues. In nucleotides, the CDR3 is TGTGCCAGCAGTCCATCCGGGGGATCGGAGACCCAGTACTTC. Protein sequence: CASSPSGGSETQYF.

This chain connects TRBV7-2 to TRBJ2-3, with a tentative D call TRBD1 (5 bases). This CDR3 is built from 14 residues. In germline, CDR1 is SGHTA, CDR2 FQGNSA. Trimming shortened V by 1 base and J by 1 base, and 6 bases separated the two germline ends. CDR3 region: CASSLVRGTDTQYF. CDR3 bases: TGTGCCAGCAGCTTAGTCAGGGGCACAGATACGCAGTATTTT.

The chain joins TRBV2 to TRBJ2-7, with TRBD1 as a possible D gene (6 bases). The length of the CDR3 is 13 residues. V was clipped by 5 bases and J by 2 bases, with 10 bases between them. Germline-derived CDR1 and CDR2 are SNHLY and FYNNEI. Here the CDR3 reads CASSRTDTYEQYF. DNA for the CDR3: TGTGCCAGCAGTCGGACAGACACCTACGAGCAGTACTTC.

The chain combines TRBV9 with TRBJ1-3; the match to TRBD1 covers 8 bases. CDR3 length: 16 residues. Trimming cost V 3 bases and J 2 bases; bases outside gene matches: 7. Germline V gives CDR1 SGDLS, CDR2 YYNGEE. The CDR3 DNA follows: TGTGCCAGCAGCGAAAGACAGGGGAAGGCTGGAAACACCATATATTTT. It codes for CASSERQGKAGNTIYF.

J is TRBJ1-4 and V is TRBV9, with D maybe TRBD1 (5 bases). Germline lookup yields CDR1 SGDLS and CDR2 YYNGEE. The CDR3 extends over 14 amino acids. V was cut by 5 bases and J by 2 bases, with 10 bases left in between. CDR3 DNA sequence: TGTGCCAGCAGTCAAGGGGCGACTAATGAAAAACTGTTTTTT. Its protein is CASSQGATNEKLFF.

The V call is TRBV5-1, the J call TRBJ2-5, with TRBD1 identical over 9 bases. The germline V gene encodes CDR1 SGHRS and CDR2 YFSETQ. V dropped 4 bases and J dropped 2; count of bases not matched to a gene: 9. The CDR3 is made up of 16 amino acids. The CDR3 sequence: CASSPWPGTGQETQYF. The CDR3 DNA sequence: TGCGCCAGCAGCCCATGGCCCGGGACAGGGCAAGAGACCCAGTACTTC.

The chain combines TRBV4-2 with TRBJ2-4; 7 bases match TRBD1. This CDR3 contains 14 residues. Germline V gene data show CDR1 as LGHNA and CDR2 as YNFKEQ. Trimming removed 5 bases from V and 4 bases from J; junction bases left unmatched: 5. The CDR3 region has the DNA TGTGCCAGCAGCGCAGGGACAGCAAAAAACATTCAGTACTTC. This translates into CASSAGTAKNIQYF.

CDR3 protein: CASSLAGTEGAFF. CDR3 nucleotide sequence: TGTGCCAGCAGCTTAGCGGGGACAGAAGGGGCTTTCTTT. The chain uses TRBV7-9 and TRBJ1-1; 7 bases match TRBD1. Per the germline V gene, CDR1 is SEHNR and CDR2 is FQNEAQ (reference sequence). The CDR3 is 13 amino acids. V shed 0 bases and J 11 bases; nucleotides not matched to a gene: 6.

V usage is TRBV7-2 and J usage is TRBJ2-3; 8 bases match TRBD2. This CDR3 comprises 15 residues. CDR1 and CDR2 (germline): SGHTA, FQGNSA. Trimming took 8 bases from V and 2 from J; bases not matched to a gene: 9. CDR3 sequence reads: CASLNGGAYTDTQYF. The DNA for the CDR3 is TGTGCCAGCTTAAACGGGGGGGCCTACACAGATACGCAGTATTTT.

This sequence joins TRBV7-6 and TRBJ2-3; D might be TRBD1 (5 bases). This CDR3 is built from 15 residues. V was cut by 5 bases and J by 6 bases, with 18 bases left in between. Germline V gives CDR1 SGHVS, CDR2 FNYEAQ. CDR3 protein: CASSPQGGMADTQYF. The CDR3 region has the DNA TGTGCCAGCAGCCCCCAGGGTGGGATGGCGGATACGCAGTATTTT.

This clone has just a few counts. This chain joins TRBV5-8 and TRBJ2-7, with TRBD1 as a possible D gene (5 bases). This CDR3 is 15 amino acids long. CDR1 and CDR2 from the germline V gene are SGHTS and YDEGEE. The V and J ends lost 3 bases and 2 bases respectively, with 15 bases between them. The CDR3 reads CASSSPRAGTYEQYF. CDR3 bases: TGTGCCAGCAGCTCGCCTCGAGCAGGGACCTACGAGCAGTACTTC.

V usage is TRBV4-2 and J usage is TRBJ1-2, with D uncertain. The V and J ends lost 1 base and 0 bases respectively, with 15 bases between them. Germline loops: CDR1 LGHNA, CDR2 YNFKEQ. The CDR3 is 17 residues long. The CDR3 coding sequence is TGTGCCAGCAGCCAAGGCATGAGAGGCGAAACTAACTATGGCTACACCTTC. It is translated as CASSQGMRGETNYGYTF.

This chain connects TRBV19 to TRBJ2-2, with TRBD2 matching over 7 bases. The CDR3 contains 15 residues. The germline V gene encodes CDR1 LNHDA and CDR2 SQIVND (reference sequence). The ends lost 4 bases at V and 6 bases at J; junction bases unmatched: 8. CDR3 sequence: CASSNPGGGAGELFF. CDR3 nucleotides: TGTGCCAGTAGTAACCCGGGAGGAGGAGCCGGGGAGCTGTTTTTT.

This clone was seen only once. CDR3 in DNA: TGTGCCAGCAGCTTGACAGGGGCTGGGGAAAAACTGTTTTTT. Protein product: CASSLTGAGEKLFF. The genes are TRBV6-5 and TRBJ1-4, with 8 bases matching TRBD1. Unmatched junction bases numbered 8, after V lost 6 bases and J lost 8 bases. The CDR3 is 14 residues long. Germline CDR1 is MNHEY and CDR2 is SVGAGI.

The CDR3 loop is CASSIRDTNSPLHF. DNA of the CDR3: TGTGCCAGTAGTATACGGGACACTAATTCACCCCTCCACTTT. This chain joins TRBV19 and TRBJ1-6; D is perhaps TRBD1 (6 bases). CDR1 is LNHDA and CDR2 is SQIVND in the germline V gene (reference sequence). V lost 2 bases, J lost 6 bases, and 8 bases lay in between. The CDR3 covers 14 residues.

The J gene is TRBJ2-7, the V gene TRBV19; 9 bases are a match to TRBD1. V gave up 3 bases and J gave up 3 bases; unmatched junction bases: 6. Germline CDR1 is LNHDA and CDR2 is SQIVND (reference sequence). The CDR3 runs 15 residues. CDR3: CASSMMPGQGYEQYF. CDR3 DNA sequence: TGTGCCAGTAGTATGATGCCGGGACAGGGCTACGAGCAGTACTTC.

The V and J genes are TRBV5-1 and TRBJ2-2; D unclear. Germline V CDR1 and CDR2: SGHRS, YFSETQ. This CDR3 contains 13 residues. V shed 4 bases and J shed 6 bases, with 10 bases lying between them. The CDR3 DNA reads TGCGCCAGCAGCCCAGAGGCAGCCGGGGAGCTGTTTTTT. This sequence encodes CASSPEAAGELFF.